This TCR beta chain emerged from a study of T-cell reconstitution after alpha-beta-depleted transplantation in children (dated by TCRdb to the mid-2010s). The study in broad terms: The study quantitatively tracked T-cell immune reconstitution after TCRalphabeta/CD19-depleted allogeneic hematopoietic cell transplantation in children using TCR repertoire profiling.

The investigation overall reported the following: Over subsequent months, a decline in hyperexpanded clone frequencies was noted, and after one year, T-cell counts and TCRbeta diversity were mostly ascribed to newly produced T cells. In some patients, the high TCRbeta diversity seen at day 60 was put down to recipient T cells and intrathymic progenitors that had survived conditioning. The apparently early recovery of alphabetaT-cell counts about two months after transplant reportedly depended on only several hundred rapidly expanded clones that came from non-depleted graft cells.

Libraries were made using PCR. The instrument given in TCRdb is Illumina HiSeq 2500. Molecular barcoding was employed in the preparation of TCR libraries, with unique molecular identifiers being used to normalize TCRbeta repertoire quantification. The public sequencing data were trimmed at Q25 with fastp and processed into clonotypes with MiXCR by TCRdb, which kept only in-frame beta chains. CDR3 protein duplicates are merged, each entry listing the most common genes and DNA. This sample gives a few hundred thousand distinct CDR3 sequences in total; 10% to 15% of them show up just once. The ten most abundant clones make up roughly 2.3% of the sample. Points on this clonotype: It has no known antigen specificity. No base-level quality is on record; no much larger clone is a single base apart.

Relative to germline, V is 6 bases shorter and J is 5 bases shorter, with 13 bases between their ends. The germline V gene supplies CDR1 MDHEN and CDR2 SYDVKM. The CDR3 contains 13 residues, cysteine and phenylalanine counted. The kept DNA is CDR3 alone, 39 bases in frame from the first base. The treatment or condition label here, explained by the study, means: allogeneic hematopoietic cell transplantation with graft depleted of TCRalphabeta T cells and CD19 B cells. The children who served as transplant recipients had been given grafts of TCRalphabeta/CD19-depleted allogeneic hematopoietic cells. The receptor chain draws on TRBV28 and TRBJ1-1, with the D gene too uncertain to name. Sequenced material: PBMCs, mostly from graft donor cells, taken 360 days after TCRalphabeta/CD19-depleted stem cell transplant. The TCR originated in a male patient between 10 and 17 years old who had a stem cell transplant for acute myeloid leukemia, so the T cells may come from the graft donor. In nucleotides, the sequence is TGTGCCAGCAGCCTCCCCTTGAGGACTGAAGCTTTCTTT. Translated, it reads CASSLPLRTEAFF.